This T cell receptor beta chain came from a study of radiotherapy plus CTLA-4 blockade in lung cancer. Only in-frame clones appear in the TCRdb table, and some are missing; sequencing was by immunoSEQ multiplex PCR. The sample consists of approximately 32,000 clones, roughly three quarters of them appearing once. Per germline, CDR1 SGDLS and CDR2 YYNGEE. This CDR3 comprises 16 residues. Trimming removed 4 bases from V and 6 bases from J, with 22 bases in between. This TCR was sampled from a human donor with non-small cell lung cancer who had stable disease on radiotherapy plus ipilimumab. V gene TRBV9 combines with J gene TRBJ1-2, with D unresolved. The material was peripheral blood, obtained from a patient treated with radiotherapy plus ipilimumab. CDR3 sequence: CASSPEGVTRGNGYTF. The DNA of the CDR3 is TGTGCCAGCAGCCCTGAGGGAGTCACACGGGGAAATGGCTACACCTTC. Variable domain in full (rest from reference TRBV9 and TRBJ1-2): DSGVTQTPKHLITATGQRVTLRCSPRSGDLSVYWYQQSLDQGLQFLIQYYNGEERAKGNILERFSAQQFPDLHSELNLSSLELGDSALYFCASSPEGVTRGNGYTFGSGTRLTVV.